The rows below give T cell receptor beta chains drawn from one sample of a study of shared T cell receptors in the human thymus. Libraries were prepared by immunoSEQ multiplex PCR; TCRdb keeps only in-frame clonotypes and omits some of them. In the table there are roughly 550,000 clones, around three quarters of which are singletons. Separately, the same data were catalogued under a study of human thymus T cells.

Sequencing was done on a sample of thymocytes. Every receptor here comes from a boy under three years old with a congenital heart defect. The CDR3 runs from the conserved cysteine through the conserved F or W. The D gene is left open where the match is weak. Clone size is stated in some rows and not others, as once, few, many or a class when expanded.

d_call clone_size j_call v_call cdr3_nt cdr3_aa
TRBD1 NA TRBJ1-2 TRBV5-6 TGTGCCAGCAGCTCTCCGGGACAGGGCTCCTATGGCTACACCTTC CASSSPGQGSYGYTF
TRBD2 NA TRBJ2-5 TRBV5-1 TGCGCCAGCAGCTTGGCTCTCGGGGGGGGCATGGAGACCCAGTACTTC CASSLALGGGMETQYF
TRBD1 NA TRBJ1-5 TRBV19 TGTGCCAGCAAGGGGACAGGGAGGGTCGGTCAGCCCCAGCATTTT CASKGTGRVGQPQHF
TRBD1 NA TRBJ2-6 TRBV4-2 TGTGCCAGCAGCCGAGGGACAGGGGGATTCGAGTTCTCTGGGGCCAACGTCCTGACTTTC CASSRGTGGFEFSGANVLTF
TRBD1 NA TRBJ2-7 TRBV27 TGTGCCAGCAGCCCCGGACAGGGTCCCTACGAGCAGTACTTC CASSPGQGPYEQYF
TRBD1 NA TRBJ1-5 TRBV6-5 TGTGCCAGCAGTTTACAGGGGGCTCATCAGCCCCAGCATTTT CASSLQGAHQPQHF
NA NA TRBJ2-1 TRBV4-3 TGCGCCAGCAGCCACAGAGGGCGGTTTGAGCAGTTCTTC CASSHRGRFEQFF
NA few TRBJ2-1 TRBV4-2 TGTGCCAGCAGCCAAGATCCCAGGGGGAGCGGGTTGAGCTCCTACAATGAGCAGTTCTTC CASSQDPRGSGLSSYNEQFF
NA NA TRBJ2-3 TRBV5-4 TGTGCCAGCAGCTTGGGCAGTCCTAGCACAGATACGCAGTATTTT CASSLGSPSTDTQYF
NA NA TRBJ1-4 TRBV28 TGTGCCAGCAGTTTTAAGGTCCGGGACGGGGGACTTGAAACTAATGAAAAACTGTTTTTT CASSFKVRDGGLETNEKLFF
TRBD1 once TRBJ2-7 TRBV7-8 TGTGCCAGCCGTCCGGGACAGGGGGCGATCAGCTCCTACGAGCAGTACTTC CASRPGQGAISSYEQYF
TRBD1 once TRBJ1-2 TRBV29-1 TGCAGCGTTGTTTTGGGACAGCCTAACTATGGCTACACCTTC CSVVLGQPNYGYTF
TRBD2 few TRBJ2-5 TRBV4-2 TGTGCCAGCAGCCGAACGACTAGCGGGAGTTCGGAGACCCAGTACTTC CASSRTTSGSSETQYF
TRBD2 NA TRBJ2-5 TRBV5-1 TGCGCCAGCAGCTTTCCTCGCGGGAGGATCGGGGAGACCCAGTACTTC CASSFPRGRIGETQYF
TRBD2 NA TRBJ2-3 TRBV4-2 TGTGCCAGCAGCTCCATCGGACTTGCGGGAGGTACAGATACGCAGTATTTT CASSSIGLAGGTDTQYF
TRBD2 NA TRBJ2-1 TRBV5-4 TGTGCCAGCAGCCGTCGGTGGACTAGCGGGAGTTGGAATGAGCAGTTCTTC CASSRRWTSGSWNEQFF
TRBD1 NA TRBJ2-7 TRBV4-2 TGTGCCAGCAGCCAAGGTCCCTCGGCAGGGGGCGCCTACGAGCAGTACTTC CASSQGPSAGGAYEQYF
TRBD2 NA TRBJ2-1 TRBV4-2 TGTGCCAGCAGCCAAGAAATAGCGGGAGGGCCCCACAATGAGCAGTTCTTC CASSQEIAGGPHNEQFF
NA few TRBJ2-7 TRBV4-3 TGCGCCAGCAGCCAACGGGCAGGGAACCCCTACGAGCAGTACTTC CASSQRAGNPYEQYF
NA NA TRBJ2-7 TRBV27 TGTGCCAGCAGTTTATCGTTAATACCTAAACCCTACGAGCAGTACTTC CASSLSLIPKPYEQYF
NA NA TRBJ1-5 TRBV11-2 TGTGCCAGCAGCTTAGTGGGGGTGGGGGGAGCCCAGCATTTT CASSLVGVGGAQHF
NA NA TRBJ2-6 TRBV4-3 TGCGCCAGCAGCCATCCCTCCCCTCGGGGGTTCCCTGGGGCCAACGTCCTGACTTTC CASSHPSPRGFPGANVLTF
NA NA TRBJ1-1 TRBV7-3 TGTGCCAGCAGCCCACGACAGGACACTGAAGCTTTCTTT CASSPRQDTEAFF
NA NA TRBJ2-7 TRBV4-3 TGCGCCAGCAGCCAAGATCAACAGGAATCCTACGAGCAGTACTTC CASSQDQQESYEQYF
TRBD2 NA TRBJ2-1 TRBV4-1 TGCGCCAGCAGCCAAGGCGGACTAGCGGGATCATCGGTCGATGAGCAGTTCTTC CASSQGGLAGSSVDEQFF
NA NA TRBJ1-3 TRBV5-4 TGTGCCAGCAGCCAATCTGGAAACACCATATATTTT CASSQSGNTIYF
TRBD1 NA TRBJ1-3 TRBV6-1 TGTGCCAGCAGTGATCGAACAGGGGGTTCTGGAAACACCATATATTTT CASSDRTGGSGNTIYF
TRBD2 once TRBJ2-7 TRBV7-2 TGTGCCAGCAGCTTCACTAGCGGGAGGTACGAGAAGTACTTC CASSFTSGRYEKYF
NA NA TRBJ1-1 TRBV11-2 TGTGCCAGCAGCCGAGGACAATTCAACACTGAAGCTTTCTTT CASSRGQFNTEAFF
TRBD2 NA TRBJ2-7 TRBV5-5 TGTGCCAGCAGCTTCCCGCTAATACTAGCGGGAGGGGACGAGCAGTACTTC CASSFPLILAGGDEQYF
NA NA TRBJ1-3 TRBV29-1 TGCAGCGTTGAAGATCGGCGGGAGGCGGGAAACACCATATATTTT CSVEDRREAGNTIYF
TRBD2 NA TRBJ2-3 TRBV9 TGTGCCAGCAGTCCTATGACTAGCGGGAACCCCACAGATACGCAGTATTTT CASSPMTSGNPTDTQYF
NA NA TRBJ2-5 TRBV5-4 TGTGCCAGCAGCTCGGCCTGGGAGCGCGGGGAGACCCAGTACTTC CASSSAWERGETQYF
NA few TRBJ2-7 TRBV4-3 TGCGCCAGCAGCCACCACGTGGACATCACCTACGAGCAGTACTTC CASSHHVDITYEQYF
NA NA TRBJ2-5 TRBV2 TGTGCCAGCAGTGAAGCGGGGACAACTTTAGAAGAGACCCAGTACTTC CASSEAGTTLEETQYF
NA NA TRBJ2-3 TRBV27 TGTGCCAGCAGTTACGGCGGCACCCTTGAGGGCACAGATACGCAGTATTTT CASSYGGTLEGTDTQYF